The 15 T cell receptor beta chains listed next were all sequenced from one sample in a study of T cell responses to AZD1222 COVID-19 vaccine. The method was immunoSEQ multiplex PCR; TCRdb's version includes in-frame clones alone and lacks a portion of them. The top ten clones hold approximately 3.6% of a sample with under 150,000 clones, 90% of them seen once. Specimen: peripheral blood, collected on day 0 of AZD1222 vaccination. All receptors derive from an adult in good health.

The chain recombines TRBV6-5 with TRBJ2-3; 9 positions match TRBD1. V was clipped by 2 bases and J by 8 bases; unmatched bases: 8. CDR1 is MNHEY and CDR2 is SVGAGI in the germline V gene. This CDR3 has 15 residues. The CDR3 reads CASSYLQTGGGTQYF. The CDR3 DNA reads as TGTGCCAGCAGTTACCTACAGACAGGGGGTGGTACGCAGTATTTT.

The chain is built from TRBV19 and TRBJ1-3; no clear D gene. V lost 6 bases, J lost 0 bases, and 15 bases lay in between. Germline lookup yields CDR1 LNHDA and CDR2 SQIVND (reference sequence). The CDR3 consists of 16 residues. The CDR3 DNA is TGTGCCAGTAGCCTCACGGGAGTCGGCTCTGGAAACACCATATATTTT. This codes for CASSLTGVGSGNTIYF.

The chain combines TRBV9 with TRBJ1-2; the D gene is possibly TRBD1 (6 bases). The CDR3 sequence is 12 residues long. The germline V gene encodes CDR1 SGDLS and CDR2 YYNGEE. V lost 4 bases and J lost 8, with 12 bases in between. The CDR3 reads CASSPTGGGYTF. CDR3 DNA: TGTGCCAGCAGCCCAACGGGGGGCGGCTACACCTTC.

The chain employs TRBV6-2 or TRBV6-3 and TRBJ1-1; D may be TRBD1 (5 bases). The germline CDR1 and CDR2 sequences are MNHEY and SVGEGT. CDR3 length: 15 amino acids. V lost 0 bases and J lost 0, with 8 bases in between. The DNA for the CDR3 is TGTGCCAGCAGTTACTCGCCAGGGATGAACACTGAAGCTTTCTTT. Translation gives CASSYSPGMNTEAFF.

V and J are TRBV5-1 and TRBJ1-5; a possible D gene is TRBD1 (6 bases). The J call may be faulty, since TRBJ2-3 better matches the DNA end. The CDR3 is 13 residues long. Germline CDR1 is SGHRS and CDR2 is YFSETQ. CDR3 coding DNA: TGCGCCAGCAGCTTGGACCGGGACACTCCTCAGTATTTT. Translated: CASSLDRDTPQYF.

The chain joins TRBV29-1 to TRBJ1-2; D ambiguous. The CDR3 sequence is 15 residues long. With 5 bases removed from V and 5 bases from J, the gap between germline ends came to 21 bases. The germline CDR1 and CDR2 sequences are SQVTM and ANQGSEA. The chain's CDR3 is CSVPQDRAFSYGYTF. In DNA, the CDR3 is TGCAGCGTTCCCCAAGACCGCGCCTTTTCATATGGCTACACCTTC.

The chain couples TRBV5-8 to TRBJ2-2; weak D call: TRBD2 (6 bases). The CDR3 contains 15 residues. Germline V CDR1 and CDR2: SGHTS, YDEGEE. Trimming took off 7 bases at V and 5 bases at J, with 18 bases between the two ends. CDR3 nucleotide sequence: TGTGCCAGCTTGCGGGGCAGCGCAAGGACCGGGGAGCTGTTTTTT. Amino acids: CASLRGSARTGELFF.

The chain is built from TRBV19 and TRBJ2-3, with TRBD2 matching 7 bases. The germline CDR1 and CDR2 sequences are LNHDA and SQIVND (reference sequence). CDR3 size: 15 residues. The J segment lost 2 bases and the V segment lost 1 base, leaving 3 bases of the junction unmatched. The CDR3 region has the DNA TGTGCCAGTAGTATAGCTCGGGGGGTCACAGATACGCAGTATTTT. Translating gives CASSIARGVTDTQYF.

V and J are TRBV7-2 and TRBJ2-5; possible D gene TRBD2, 6 bases. The V end was cut by 2 bases, the J end by 2 bases, with 15 bases between. Germline V gene lookup returns CDR1 SGHTA and CDR2 FQGNSA. The CDR3 has 16 amino acids. The CDR3 nucleotides read TGTGCCAGCAGCTTAAGGAGCGGAGGGCTACAAGAGACCCAGTACTTC. Translation gives CASSLRSGGLQETQYF.

The sample holds a few counts of this clone. The chain joins TRBV5-3 to TRBJ1-5; D is ambiguous. TRBV5-3 is recorded as an ORF, its role being uncertain. CDR3 length: 15 residues. Trimming took 0 bases from V and 2 from J, leaving 9 bases between them. CDR3 sequence reads: CARSLETAGNQPQHF. CDR3 nucleotide sequence: TGTGCCAGAAGCTTGGAGACGGCCGGCAATCAGCCCCAGCATTTT.

The chain recombines TRBV6-5 with TRBJ1-2; D remains unclear. Trimming left V 6 bases short and J 4 bases short, with 15 bases between. Looked up from germline, CDR1 is MNHEY and CDR2 is SVGAGI. This CDR3 has 14 residues. CDR3 coding DNA: TGTGCCAGCAGCGCCTCTACATCAGTCTATGGCTACACCTTC. Its translation: CASSASTSVYGYTF.

This clone has just one count. The genes are TRBV9 and TRBJ2-1; no firm D call. Germline CDR1 is SGDLS and CDR2 is YYNGEE. The V and J ends lost 0 bases and 9 bases respectively, with 13 bases between them. The CDR3 has 14 residues. This CDR3 reads CASSVDPARGEQFF. The CDR3 DNA sequence: TGTGCCAGCAGCGTAGACCCGGCCCGAGGTGAGCAGTTCTTC.

The chain has TRBV6-5 and TRBJ2-5, with TRBD1 identical over 9 bases. Per germline, CDR1 MNHEY and CDR2 SVGAGI. V shed 2 bases and J 4 bases; nucleotides not matched to a gene: 8. The CDR3 is 16 residues long. Here the CDR3 reads CASSYLQGQGVETQYF. CDR3 DNA: TGTGCCAGCAGTTACCTCCAGGGACAGGGAGTAGAGACCCAGTACTTC.

The V and J genes are TRBV6-1 and TRBJ1-6; maybe TRBD1 (5 bases). The CDR3 is made up of 13 amino acids. Germline CDR1 MNHNS, CDR2 SASEGT. Trimming shortened V by 1 base and J by 11 bases, and 9 bases separated the two germline ends. The CDR3 nucleotides read TGTGCCAGCAGTGAAGGACAGAGGACACCCCTCCACTTT. It encodes CASSEGQRTPLHF.

This clone occurred a few times. The rearrangement uses TRBV6-2 or TRBV6-3 and TRBJ2-7; 8 positions match TRBD2. Germline assignment: CDR1 MNHEY and CDR2 SVGEGT. The CDR3 has 14 amino acids. V trimming: 6 bases; J trimming: 1 base; junction bases outside the gene matches: 5. Here the CDR3 reads CASSPTSGSYEQYF. The CDR3 region has the DNA TGTGCCAGCAGCCCAACTAGCGGATCCTACGAGCAGTACTTC.